This entry lists 3 T cell receptor beta chains sequenced from one sample in a study of T cells after yellow fever vaccination. TCRdb fed the 5' RACE reads into MiXCR, producing one record per CDR3 protein. The data contain about 300,000 distinct CDR3 sequences, around 9.3% of them singletons. This specimen consisted of CD4+ T cells sorted from PBMCs, obtained 5 days after the yellow fever booster vaccination. Receptors were obtained from a man aged 18 to 30 who received the YFV17D yellow fever vaccine.

This clonotype was recorded a few times. The chain joins TRBV9 to TRBJ2-5; D is perhaps TRBD2 (5 bases). There are 16 residues in the CDR3. Germline loops: CDR1 SGDLS, CDR2 YYNGEE. The germline V and J ends were trimmed by 0 bases and 2 bases, with 14 bases remaining between them. The CDR3 sequence: CASSVVERHYQETQYF. CDR3 DNA sequence: TGTGCCAGCAGCGTAGTAGAGCGGCACTATCAAGAGACCCAGTACTTC.

This chain uses TRBV7-8 with TRBJ2-4; 8 bases map to TRBD1. CDR3 length: 14 residues. From germline, CDR1 is SGHVS and CDR2 FQNEAQ. The junction had 2 bases not matched to a gene; V was cut back by 2 bases and J by 5 bases. The CDR3 protein is CASSLQGAENIQYF. CDR3 coding DNA: TGTGCCAGCAGCTTACAGGGGGCCGAAAACATTCAGTACTTC. Drawing the rest from reference TRBV7-8 and TRBJ2-4, the complete variable domain is GAGVSQSPRYKVAKRGQDVALRCDPISGHVSLFWYQQALGQGPEFLTYFQNEAQLDKSGLPSDRFFAERPEGSVSTLKIQRTQQEDSAVYLCASSLQGAENIQYFGAGTRLSVL.

The V call is TRBV7-2, the J call TRBJ2-5; 7 bases agree with TRBD1. After removal of 0 bases from V and 1 base from J, the junction contained 2 bases not matched to a gene. The CDR3 totals 15 residues. CDR1 is SGHTA and CDR2 is FQGNSA in the germline V gene. The CDR3 spells CASSLATGRQETQYF. The CDR3 DNA reads TGTGCCAGCAGCTTAGCGACAGGGCGCCAAGAGACCCAGTACTTC.